This T cell receptor (beta chain) was found in a study of shared clonotypes between healthy human individuals. Study-level points and caveats: Some naive CD4 clonotypes, around 4.9%, turned up in common across a handful of donors. The study sampled only blood, and tissue repertoires likely differ. What limited the represented genetic and exposure-history diversity was the small number of donors.

Worth noting for this clone: Its antigen is as yet unknown.

This CDR3 spans 15 amino acids. Trimming shortened V by 0 bases and J by 0 bases, and 9 bases separated the two germline ends. The germline V gene has CDR1 MNHEY and CDR2 SMNVEV (reference sequence). The authors split each subset's genomic DNA evenly across several immunoSEQ plates. Assay: immunoSEQ multiplex PCR; the TCRdb copy retains only in-frame clones and omits some. The sample lists more than 900,000 clones; roughly 74% were seen once. The clonotype comes from a man between 18 and 29 years old in good health. Some clones in this sample may be carry-over from other donors' samples. Specimen: memory CD4+ T cells from PBMCs. Subset meaning: CD45RA-negative fraction. The chain combines TRBV27 with TRBJ2-7, with D possibly being TRBD1 (6 bases). This CDR3 is CASSLSGDTSYEQYF. Written as DNA, the CDR3 is TGTGCCAGCAGTTTATCGGGGGACACCTCCTACGAGCAGTACTTC.